What follows describes a single T cell receptor (beta chain). Antigen specificity is unknown. The data originate from a study of shared clonotypes between healthy human individuals. Study-wide results and limits: The donor pool, a small one, limited the genetic and exposure-history diversity represented.

Authors' analysis steps: In the immunoSEQ data, sequences were junction-only and lacked quality scores, so filtering differed. Profiling relied on immunoSEQ multiplex PCR, and the TCRdb table lists in-frame clones only, not all of them. V, J and clone size are taken as reported in that table, and D and trimming were inferred from the DNA itself. The sample holds about 2.1 million clones, 93% seen once. In the naive CD8 group, cells lacked CD45RO and were positively selected for CCR7, so terminally differentiated effector memory CD45RA+ cells were left out. The study drew all its donors from Caucasian adults living in Nashville, Tennessee. V lost 5 bases and J 8 bases, leaving 27 bases between the germline ends. Germline CDR1 reads LNHDA; CDR2 reads SQIVND (reference sequence). The CDR3 consists of 17 residues.

The sample taken for sequencing was naive CD8+ T cells from PBMCs. The V call is TRBV19, the J call TRBJ1-2; TRBD1 might be the D (5 bases). The receptor's source is a man aged 18-30 years in good health. Some clones in this sample may be carry-over from other donors' samples. CDR3 loop: CASSFFFAGADWIGYTF. CDR3 sequence (DNA): TGTGCCAGTAGTTTCTTTTTCGCTGGGGCGGACTGGATCGGCTACACCTTC.